The source of this T cell receptor (beta chain) is a study of tumor-infiltrating lymphocytes in localized non-small cell lung cancer. Study details: Several tumor histologies, both smoking statuses, and some post-neoadjuvant chemotherapy samples were included.

General observations from the study: Compared with uninvolved lung, tumors showed higher T cell infiltration by TCRbeta sequencing. Not all patients were TCR sequenced, owing to tissue quantity.

Points on this clone: Its antigen is as yet unknown.

Profiled with immunoSEQ multiplex PCR; TCRdb holds only in-frame clones, not every one. The repertoire has 9,000 to 15,000 clones, about three quarters of them found once; the top ten carry 17%. The V end was cut by 5 bases, the J end by 6 bases, with 17 bases between. CDR3 length equals 14 residues. From germline, CDR1 is SGHVS and CDR2 FQNEAQ. The sequence was obtained from a human donor with non-small cell lung cancer. Sequencing used uninvolved lung tissue not adjacent to the tumor. This chain joins TRBV7-8 and TRBJ2-7; D is possibly TRBD2 (6 bases). The CDR3 here is CASSPLGGFGEQYF. The CDR3 coding sequence is TGTGCCAGCAGCCCCTTAGGAGGGTTTGGCGAGCAGTACTTC.